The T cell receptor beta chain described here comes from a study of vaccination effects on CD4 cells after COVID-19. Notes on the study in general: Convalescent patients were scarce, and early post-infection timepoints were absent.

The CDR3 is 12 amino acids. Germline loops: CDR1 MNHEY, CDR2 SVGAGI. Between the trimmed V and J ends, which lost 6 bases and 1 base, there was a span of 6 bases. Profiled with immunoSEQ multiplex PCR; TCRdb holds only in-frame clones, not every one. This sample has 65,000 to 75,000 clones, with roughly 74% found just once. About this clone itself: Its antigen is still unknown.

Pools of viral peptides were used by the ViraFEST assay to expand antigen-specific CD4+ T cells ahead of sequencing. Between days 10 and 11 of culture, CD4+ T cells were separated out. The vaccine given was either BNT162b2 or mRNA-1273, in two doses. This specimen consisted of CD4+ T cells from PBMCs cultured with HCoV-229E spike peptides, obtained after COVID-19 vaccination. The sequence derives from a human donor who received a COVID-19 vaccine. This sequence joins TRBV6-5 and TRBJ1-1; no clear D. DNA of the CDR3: TGTGCCAGCAGGAAACAGAACACTGAAGCTTTCTTT. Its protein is CASRKQNTEAFF.